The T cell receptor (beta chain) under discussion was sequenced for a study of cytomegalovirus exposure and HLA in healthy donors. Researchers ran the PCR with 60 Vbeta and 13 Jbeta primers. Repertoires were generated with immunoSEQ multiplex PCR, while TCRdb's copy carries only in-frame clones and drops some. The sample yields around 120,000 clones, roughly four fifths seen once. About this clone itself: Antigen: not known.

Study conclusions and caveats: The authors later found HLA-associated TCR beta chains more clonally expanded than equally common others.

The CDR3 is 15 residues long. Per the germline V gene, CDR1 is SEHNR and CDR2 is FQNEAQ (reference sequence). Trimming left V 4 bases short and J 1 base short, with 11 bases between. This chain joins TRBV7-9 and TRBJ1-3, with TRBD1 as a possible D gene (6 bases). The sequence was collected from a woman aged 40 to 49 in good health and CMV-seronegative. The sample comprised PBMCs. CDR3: CASSSITGSGNTIYF. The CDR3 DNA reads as TGTGCCAGCAGCTCAATTACAGGGTCTGGAAACACCATATATTTT. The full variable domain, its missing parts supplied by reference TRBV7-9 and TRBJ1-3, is DTGVSQNPRHKITKRGQNVTFRCDPISEHNRLYWYRQTLGQGPEFLTYFQNEAQLEKSRLLSDRFSAERPKGSFSTLEIQRTEQGDSAMYLCASSSITGSGNTIYFGEGSWLTVV.